The next 30 T cell receptor beta chains were all read from a single sample in a study of T cell changes during pregnancy in multiple sclerosis. The method was immunoSEQ multiplex PCR; TCRdb's version includes in-frame clones alone and lacks a portion of them. This sample has some 60,000 clones, with 93% found just once. Sequencing was performed on peripheral blood, taken after pregnancy. These receptors were taken from a female donor with multiple sclerosis, enrolled in a pregnancy study.

This rearrangement joins TRBV7-8 to TRBJ2-7; 7 bases line up with TRBD2. The V segment lost 5 bases and the J segment 6 bases; nucleotides outside the gene matches: 16. This CDR3 comprises 16 residues. The germline CDR1 and CDR2 sequences are SGHVS and FQNEAQ. The CDR3 spells CASSRGGGPPLSEQYF. The CDR3 DNA reads TGTGCCAGCAGCCGTGGGGGGGGTCCGCCTCTCTCCGAGCAGTACTTC.

V is TRBV7-3 and J is TRBJ2-7; D perhaps matches TRBD2 (7 bases). V lost 5 bases, J lost 1 base, and 15 bases lay in between. The CDR3 has 15 amino acids. Germline V gene data show CDR1 as SGHTA and CDR2 as FQGTGA. The CDR3 DNA is TGTGCCAGCAGCCGCGAACGGGGGGCATCCTACGAGCAGTACTTC. Amino acids: CASSRERGASYEQYF.

The chain couples TRBV28 to TRBJ2-1; 10 bases fit TRBD2. The CDR3 is made up of 13 amino acids. V shed 8 bases and J 5 bases; nucleotides not matched to a gene: 3. CDR1 MDHEN and CDR2 SYDVKM come from the germline V gene. Here the CDR3 DNA reads TGTGCCAGCCAGCGGGAGGGTAACAATGAGCAGTTCTTC. Its translation: CASQREGNNEQFF.

The chain joins TRBV28 to TRBJ1-5; a weak D match, TRBD1 (6 bases). The V and J ends lost 7 bases and 11 bases respectively, with 18 bases between them. Germline V gene lookup returns CDR1 MDHEN and CDR2 SYDVKM. The CDR3 spans 13 residues. The CDR3 region is CASISGGGRTQHF. CDR3 nucleotide sequence: TGTGCCAGCATTTCCGGGGGGGGCAGGACCCAGCATTTT.

The CDR3 DNA reads as TGTGCCTGGAGTACAGGGGGACAGGGGCCTGTAAACATTCAGTACTTC. Protein: CAWSTGGQGPVNIQYF. The rearrangement joins TRBV30 to TRBJ2-4, with 10 nucleotides matching TRBD1. The length of the CDR3 is 16 residues. CDR1 is GTSNPN, CDR2 SVGIG, per germline (reference sequence). Unmatched junction bases numbered 10, after V lost 2 bases and J lost 6 bases.

The chain couples TRBV4-2 to TRBJ1-2, with a possible D match to TRBD1 (5 bases). V lost 0 bases to trimming and J lost 8 bases, with 16 bases between them. The CDR3 contains 15 residues. Per the germline V gene, CDR1 is LGHNA and CDR2 is YNFKEQ. CDR3 sequence: CASSQDGQGFEGYTF. CDR3 bases: TGTGCCAGCAGCCAAGACGGCCAGGGTTTTGAAGGCTACACCTTC.

This chain connects TRBV7-9 to TRBJ2-2; weak D call: TRBD2 (6 bases). Trimming stripped 9 bases from V and 2 bases from J, with 16 bases between. The CDR3 runs 15 residues. Germline V gene sequence: CDR1 SEHNR, CDR2 FQNEAQ (reference sequence). CDR3 sequence: CASGGSWLNTGELFF. The CDR3 DNA follows: TGTGCCAGTGGGGGGTCCTGGTTAAACACCGGGGAGCTGTTTTTT.

V usage is TRBV4-3 and J usage is TRBJ2-4; weak D call: TRBD2 (6 bases). This CDR3 has 13 residues. Per the germline V gene, CDR1 is LGHNA and CDR2 is YSLEER. V lost 10 bases, J lost 5 bases, and 15 bases lay in between. The CDR3 DNA follows: TGCGCCACCGAGGAGTGGGAGGAAAACATTCAGTACTTC. Its protein product is CATEEWEENIQYF.

The chain links TRBV5-1 to TRBJ2-7; possible D gene TRBD1, 6 bases. V lost 0 bases to trimming and J lost 2 bases, with 12 bases between them. Germline CDR1 SGHRS, CDR2 YFSETQ. The CDR3 loop spans 15 amino acids. The CDR3, as DNA: TGCGCCAGCAGCTTGGTAGGGGACACAGCCTACGAGCAGTACTTC. Residues: CASSLVGDTAYEQYF.

The chain has TRBV7-2 and TRBJ2-5; 8 bases fit TRBD2. Germline CDR1 is SGHTA and CDR2 is FQGNSA. The junction had 12 bases not matched to a gene; V was cut back by 1 base and J by 5 bases. This CDR3 has 17 amino acids. The CDR3 DNA reads as TGTGCCAGCAGCTTAGGCGTTAAACTTATAGCGGGGGAGACCCAGTACTTC. Residues: CASSLGVKLIAGETQYF.

Only one count was recorded for this clone. The V and J genes are TRBV18 and TRBJ1-3; no definite D call. CDR1 and CDR2 (germline): KGHSH, LQKENI. The V end lost 6 bases, the J end lost 0 bases, and 12 bases lay between the germline ends. The CDR3 length is 15 residues. The chain's CDR3 is CASSQQKHSGNTIYF. DNA of the CDR3: TGTGCCAGCTCCCAACAGAAGCACTCTGGAAACACCATATATTTT.

The chain joins TRBV6-1 to TRBJ1-1, with D hard to call. V was clipped by 2 bases and J by 0 bases, with 10 bases between them. Germline assignment: CDR1 MNHNS and CDR2 SASEGT. The CDR3 length is 15 residues. Written as DNA, the CDR3 is TGTGCCAGCAGTGAACAAGCGGAACTGAACACTGAAGCTTTCTTT. Protein sequence: CASSEQAELNTEAFF.

V usage is TRBV18 and J usage is TRBJ2-7; no definite D call. The length of the CDR3 is 13 residues. Germline-derived CDR1 and CDR2 are KGHSH and LQKENI. Trimming took 3 bases from V and 6 from J, leaving 12 bases between them. In DNA, the CDR3 is TGTGCCAGCTCACCTGAGAGGTTAAGCGAGCAGTACTTC. Translation: CASSPERLSEQYF.

The gene calls are TRBV5-4 and TRBJ1-2, with D possibly being TRBD1 (5 bases). Germline V CDR1 and CDR2: SGHNT, YYREEE (reference sequence). The CDR3 is 15 residues long. V lost 0 bases to trimming and J lost 0 bases, with 9 bases between them. CDR3 amino acids: CASSLGGAPNYGYTF. CDR3 DNA: TGTGCCAGCAGCTTGGGCGGGGCTCCTAACTATGGCTACACCTTC.

V and J are TRBV5-8 and TRBJ1-1; the match to TRBD1 covers 7 bases. V dropped 2 bases and J dropped 4; count of bases not matched to a gene: 5. There are 14 residues in the CDR3. Germline V gives CDR1 SGHTS, CDR2 YDEGEE. Here the CDR3 reads CASSLLRQGTEAFF. DNA of the CDR3: TGTGCCAGCAGCTTATTGCGACAGGGCACTGAAGCTTTCTTT. The whole variable domain, remainder taken from reference TRBV5-8 and TRBJ1-1, is EAGVTQSPTHLIKTRGQQATLRCSPISGHTSVYWYQQALGLGLQFLLWYDEGEERNRGNFPPRFSGRQFPNYSSELNVNALELEDSALYLCASSLLRQGTEAFFGQGTRLTVV.

The V and J genes are TRBV6-1 and TRBJ1-2, with TRBD1 as a possible D gene (5 bases). V lost 7 bases and J lost 3, with 12 bases in between. Germline V gene data show CDR1 as MNHNS and CDR2 as SASEGT. This CDR3 is built from 13 residues. The CDR3 sequence: CASTPGGDYGYTF. The CDR3 DNA reads TGTGCCAGCACTCCGGGGGGGGACTATGGCTACACCTTC.

The rearrangement links TRBV6-1 to TRBJ2-1, with D tentatively TRBD1 (6 bases). Germline loops: CDR1 MNHNS, CDR2 SASEGT. Trimming stripped 7 bases from V and 10 bases from J, with 14 bases between. The CDR3 spans 12 residues. This CDR3 reads CASTDSSLEQFF. The CDR3 DNA reads TGTGCCAGCACGGACAGCTCCTTAGAGCAGTTCTTC.

The CDR3, as DNA: TGTGCCAGTAGTATAAGGGACAGGGGGCGCAGAACAGATACGCAGTATTTT. Translated, it gives CASSIRDRGRRTDTQYF. This chain uses TRBV19 with TRBJ2-3; TRBD1 agrees at 12 bases. V was clipped by 2 bases and J by 3 bases; unmatched bases: 6. CDR1 and CDR2 from the germline V gene are LNHDA and SQIVND (reference sequence). The CDR3 totals 17 residues.

This clone was seen just once. The gene calls are TRBV30 and TRBJ1-2, with no clear D. This CDR3 region has 15 residues. Trimming left V 2 bases short and J 1 base short, with 14 bases between. The V gene's germline CDR1 is GTSNPN and CDR2 SVGIG (reference sequence). As DNA, the CDR3 is TGTGCCTGGAGTAGGTCCTGGGGAGTTAACTATGGCTACACCTTC. Its protein product is CAWSRSWGVNYGYTF.

As for this clone: Other DNA sequences in this specimen translate into the identical CDR3. This chain joins TRBV6-5 and TRBJ2-7; D perhaps matches TRBD2 (5 bases). Trimming left V 0 bases short and J 0 bases short, with 9 bases between. Germline V gives CDR1 MNHEY, CDR2 SVGAGI. The length of the CDR3 is 15 residues. The CDR3 sequence: CASSYSRDPSYEQYF. In DNA form, the CDR3 reads TGTGCCAGCAGTTACTCTCGGGATCCCTCCTACGAGCAGTACTTC.

The chain links TRBV19 to TRBJ2-1; D is ambiguous. Trimming pared 8 bases from V and 3 bases from J, leaving 8 bases between. Germline CDR1 and CDR2: LNHDA and SQIVND (reference sequence). The CDR3 contains 12 residues. The CDR3 sequence is CASRTIYNEQFF. The CDR3 region has the DNA TGTGCCAGTCGTACTATCTACAATGAGCAGTTCTTC.

This chain links TRBV5-1 with TRBJ1-1; D uncertain. Trimming shortened V by 0 bases and J by 1 base, and 4 bases separated the two germline ends. The CDR3 sequence is 13 residues long. CDR1 and CDR2 (germline): SGHRS, YFSETQ. CDR3 bases: TGCGCCAGCAGCTTGGGAGAGAACACTGAAGCTTTCTTT. It codes for CASSLGENTEAFF.

The chain employs TRBV2 and TRBJ2-7; D is uncertain. Deletions cut 6 bases from V and 6 bases from J, with 15 bases between. Germline lookup yields CDR1 SNHLY and CDR2 FYNNEI. The CDR3 extends over 13 amino acids. The CDR3 loop reads CASSVVPRGEQYF. DNA of the CDR3: TGTGCCAGCAGCGTGGTTCCTAGAGGCGAGCAGTACTTC. The full variable domain, with the rest looked up from reference TRBV2 and TRBJ2-7, is EPEVTQTPSHQVTQMGQEVILRCVPISNHLYFYWYRQILGQKVEFLVSFYNNEISEKSEIFDDQFSVERPDGSNFTLKIRSTKLEDSAMYFCASSVVPRGEQYFGPGTRLTVT.

The chain carries TRBV11-1 and TRBJ1-1; D is possibly TRBD1 (6 bases). The length of the CDR3 is 14 residues. Trimming cost V 1 base and J 1 base, with 7 bases left between them. The V gene's germline CDR1 is SGHAT and CDR2 FQDESV (reference sequence). CDR3: CASSLGQANTEAFF. The CDR3 bases are TGTGCCAGCAGCTTAGGACAGGCGAACACTGAAGCTTTCTTT.

J is TRBJ1-2 and V is TRBV28; D may be TRBD1 (5 bases). The CDR3 length is 12 residues. V lost 5 bases, J lost 4 bases, and 8 bases lay in between. Germline CDR1 is MDHEN and CDR2 is SYDVKM. CDR3 amino acids: CASSDDSYGYTF. The CDR3, as DNA: TGTGCCAGCAGTGACGACAGCTATGGCTACACCTTC.

As for this clone: Other DNA sequences of this sample code for an identical CDR3. The chain uses TRBV5-4 and TRBJ2-2; 11 bases map to TRBD2. Per the germline V gene, CDR1 is SGHNT and CDR2 is YYREEE (reference sequence). The V and J ends lost 4 bases and 5 bases, in that order; junction bases with no gene match: 1. The CDR3 contains 14 residues. The CDR3 loop is CASSLAGGTGELFF. In DNA, the CDR3 is TGTGCCAGCAGCCTAGCGGGGGGAACCGGGGAGCTGTTTTTT. Drawing the rest from reference TRBV5-4 and TRBJ2-2, the complete variable domain is ETGVTQSPTHLIKTRGQQVTLRCSSQSGHNTVSWYQQALGQGPQFIFQYYREEENGRGNFPPRFSGLQFPNYSSELNVNALELDDSALYLCASSLAGGTGELFFGEGSRLTVL.

This clone was seen once. This chain connects TRBV19 to TRBJ2-7, with 7 positions matching TRBD1. Germline lookup yields CDR1 LNHDA and CDR2 SQIVND (reference sequence). The J segment lost 0 bases and the V segment lost 6 bases, leaving 8 bases of the junction unmatched. This CDR3 is built from 15 residues. The CDR3 spells CASRAQGLISYEQYF. Written as DNA, the CDR3 is TGTGCCAGTAGGGCACAGGGGTTAATCTCCTACGAGCAGTACTTC.

The chain has TRBV6-5 and TRBJ1-1, with 7 bases aligning to TRBD1. V trimming: 4 bases; J trimming: 5 bases; junction bases outside the gene matches: 4. The CDR3 consists of 13 residues. Germline CDR1 MNHEY, CDR2 SVGAGI. The CDR3 nucleotides are TGTGCCAGCAGTTCGACAGGGTTTACTGAAGCTTTCTTT. Translation gives CASSSTGFTEAFF.

This chain joins TRBV27 and TRBJ2-4, with TRBD2 matching 7 bases. There are 15 residues in the CDR3. The J segment lost 3 bases and the V segment lost 6 bases, leaving 8 bases of the junction unmatched. The germline CDR1 and CDR2 sequences are MNHEY and SMNVEV (reference sequence). CDR3 amino acids: CASSPPASGKNIQYF. Written as DNA, the CDR3 is TGTGCCAGCAGCCCTCCGGCTAGCGGCAAAAACATTCAGTACTTC.

Written as DNA, the CDR3 is TGTGCCAGCACCTCAACGGGATACACTGAAGCTTTCTTT. The encoded protein is CASTSTGYTEAFF. The chain employs TRBV6-5 and TRBJ1-1; D is uncertain. The germline V and J ends were trimmed by 7 bases and 3 bases, with 12 bases remaining between them. The length of the CDR3 is 13 residues. Germline loops: CDR1 MNHEY, CDR2 SVGAGI.